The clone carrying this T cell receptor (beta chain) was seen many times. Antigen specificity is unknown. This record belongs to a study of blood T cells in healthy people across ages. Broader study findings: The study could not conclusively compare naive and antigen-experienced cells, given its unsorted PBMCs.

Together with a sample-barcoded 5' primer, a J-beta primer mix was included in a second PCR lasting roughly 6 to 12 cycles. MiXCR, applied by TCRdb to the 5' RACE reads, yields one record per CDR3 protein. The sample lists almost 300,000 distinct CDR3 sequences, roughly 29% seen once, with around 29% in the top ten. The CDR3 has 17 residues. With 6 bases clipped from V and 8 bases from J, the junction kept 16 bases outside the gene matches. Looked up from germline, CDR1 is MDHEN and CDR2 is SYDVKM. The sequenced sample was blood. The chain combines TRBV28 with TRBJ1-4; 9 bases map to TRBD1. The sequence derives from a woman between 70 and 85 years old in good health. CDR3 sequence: CASSRQGQGWYKEKLFF. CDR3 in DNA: TGTGCCAGCAGCCGCCAGGGACAGGGCTGGTATAAAGAAAAACTGTTTTTT.